These T cell receptor beta chains were read from a single sample in a study of blood T cell repertoires in COVID-19. The data were produced by immunoSEQ multiplex PCR, yet TCRdb's version contains in-frame clones alone and is incomplete. The sample carries under 300,000 clones, approximately 80% recorded once. Sequenced sample: peripheral blood. The source is a man in his thirties or forties who had recovered from COVID-19. Each CDR3 is given without its conserved first and last residue. Fields, in order: V gene, J gene, clone size, CDR3 protein. Clone size is not always given. Where it is, it says once, few, many or a class for expanded clones.

v_gene: TRBV13
j_gene: TRBJ1-1
abundance: few
CDR3aa: ASSPWGGGAF

v_gene: TRBV7-9
j_gene: TRBJ2-5
abundance: -
CDR3aa: ASSLGDRGSEETQY

v_gene: TRBV6-5
j_gene: TRBJ1-5
abundance: -
CDR3aa: ASSYQSGQPQH

v_gene: TRBV6-6
j_gene: TRBJ1-2
abundance: -
CDR3aa: ASRSSTVPYGYT

v_gene: TRBV27
j_gene: TRBJ2-5
abundance: few
CDR3aa: ASSPPGQGSQTQY

v_gene: TRBV2
j_gene: TRBJ2-1
abundance: -
CDR3aa: ASSHRTGFHNEQF

v_gene: TRBV19
j_gene: TRBJ2-1
abundance: -
CDR3aa: ASRVSSYNEQF

v_gene: TRBV7-7
j_gene: TRBJ2-5
abundance: -
CDR3aa: ASSHGTEGFGTQY

v_gene: TRBV5-1
j_gene: TRBJ2-5
abundance: few
CDR3aa: ASIEFPGGQVQETQY

v_gene: TRBV6-5
j_gene: TRBJ2-1
abundance: -
CDR3aa: ASSYPRGGNNEQF

v_gene: TRBV29-1
j_gene: TRBJ1-1
abundance: -
CDR3aa: SVGDRGRNGTEAF

v_gene: TRBV24-1
j_gene: TRBJ2-1
abundance: -
CDR3aa: ATSGASGGTHYNEQF

v_gene: TRBV5-1
j_gene: TRBJ2-5
abundance: once
CDR3aa: ASSKGTLEETQY